This T cell receptor beta chain originates from a study of T cell clonality in common variable immunodeficiency. Points from the study as a whole: CVID patient heterogeneity limited repertoire-clinical complication correlations. Fewer TCRbeta clones were shared among CVID subjects than controls.

Data came from immunoSEQ multiplex PCR; TCRdb stores just in-frame clones and leaves some out. The sample contains 44,000 or so clones, none occurring once; about 0.68% lies in the top ten. Caucasian heritage predominated among both patients and controls. Heparinized whole blood, roughly 5 to 8 ml, came from each donor. This clone was counted ten times or more. Its antigen is unidentified. The missing CDR3 end, 3 residues past where the read stops, is filled in from the germline J gene. The CDR3 contains 13 residues. V was pared by 4 bases and J by 9 bases, with 4 bases of the junction left unmatched. CDR1 and CDR2 (germline): SGHRS, YFSETQ.

This clonotype was sampled from a person aged 18 to 75 in good health. The V gene is TRBV5-1, the J gene TRBJ1-5; 10 bases fit TRBD1. The source material was peripheral blood mononuclear cells. This CDR3 reads CASSVGQGGPQHF. Partial CDR3 DNA: TGCGCCAGCAGCGTTGGACAGGGGGGGCCC.